The 5 T cell receptor beta chains below were found in one sample sequenced in a study of CD8 T cells in ankylosing spondylitis. Overall study results and limits: A motif of 7 or 8 highly homologous TCR beta variants was seen as apparently characteristic of ankylosing spondylitis blood.

Their recognized antigens are unknown. TCRdb analysed the 5' RACE reads with MiXCR anew, one entry per CDR3 protein. The table includes 700,000 to 1,000,000 distinct CDR3 sequences, over 9.5% detected once. Sequencing input: blood, either unsorted or a sorted T cell fraction (not recorded which). These receptors were obtained from a male donor with ankylosing spondylitis.

V is TRBV20-1 and J is TRBJ2-5; D not resolved. This CDR3 is built from 15 residues. The V and J ends lost 6 bases and 5 bases respectively, with 22 bases between them. Germline V gives CDR1 DFQATT, CDR2 SNEGSKA (reference sequence). CDR3 DNA sequence: TGCAGTGCCACCCTTGGGCGGTCCTGGACGGAGACCCAGTACTTC. This sequence encodes CSATLGRSWTETQYF.

This clonotype has a handful of counts. The V call is TRBV9, the J call TRBJ2-1; 7 bases fit TRBD2. V was clipped by 4 bases and J by 8 bases; unmatched bases: 9. CDR3 length: 14 residues. The V gene's germline CDR1 is SGDLS and CDR2 YYNGEE. In DNA form, the CDR3 reads TGTGCCAGCAGCCCCCAGACTAGCAGCGATGAGCAGTTCTTC. Translated: CASSPQTSSDEQFF. The whole variable domain, remainder taken from reference TRBV9 and TRBJ2-1, is DSGVTQTPKHLITATGQRVTLRCSPRSGDLSVYWYQQSLDQGLQFLIQYYNGEERAKGNILERFSAQQFPDLHSELNLSSLELGDSALYFCASSPQTSSDEQFFGPGTRLTVL.

This clonotype was counted ten times or more. The chain employs TRBV12-3 or TRBV12-4 and TRBJ1-3; 11 bases line up with TRBD1. The CDR3 sequence is 16 residues long. With V trimmed by 8 bases and J by 2 bases, 8 bases remained unmatched. The CDR3 spells CASGAGTGGPGNTIYF. The CDR3 DNA is TGTGCCAGCGGGGCCGGGACAGGGGGTCCTGGAAACACCATATATTTT.

This clonotype was counted at least ten times. The rearrangement uses TRBV4-2 and TRBJ2-1; possibly TRBD2 for D (6 bases). V shed 5 bases and J shed 7 bases, with 24 bases lying between them. The CDR3 has 17 amino acids. Germline assignment: CDR1 LGHNA and CDR2 YNFKEQ. The CDR3 loop is CASSALGGLRRWNEQFF. The CDR3 region has the DNA TGTGCCAGCAGCGCCCTTGGGGGGTTACGAAGGTGGAATGAGCAGTTCTTC.

In this sample, this clonotype turned up many times. This chain links TRBV7-2 with TRBJ1-6, with unresolved D. There are 13 residues in the CDR3. The germline gives CDR1 SGHTA, CDR2 FQGNSA. Trimming pared 5 bases from V and 7 bases from J, leaving 9 bases between. The CDR3 DNA sequence: TGTGCCAGCAGCCCCGGACCGAATTCACCCCTCCACTTT. The encoded protein is CASSPGPNSPLHF.